This T cell receptor (beta chain) was profiled in a study of blood T cell repertoires in COVID-19. The data were produced by immunoSEQ multiplex PCR, yet TCRdb's version contains in-frame clones alone and is incomplete. The sample holds under 150,000 clones, around nine tenths seen once. There are 15 residues in the CDR3. J was trimmed by 3 bases and V by 1 base; bases with no gene match: 2. Per the germline V gene, CDR1 is LNHDA and CDR2 is SQIVND (reference sequence). The V gene is TRBV19, the J gene TRBJ1-5; 8 bases agree with TRBD1. Material for sequencing was peripheral blood. This receptor was obtained from a woman aged 40-49 years with acute or convalescent COVID-19. CDR3 DNA sequence: TGTGCCAGTAGTATAGGGACAGGGCTCAATCAGCCCCAGCATTTT. Translated: CASSIGTGLNQPQHF.